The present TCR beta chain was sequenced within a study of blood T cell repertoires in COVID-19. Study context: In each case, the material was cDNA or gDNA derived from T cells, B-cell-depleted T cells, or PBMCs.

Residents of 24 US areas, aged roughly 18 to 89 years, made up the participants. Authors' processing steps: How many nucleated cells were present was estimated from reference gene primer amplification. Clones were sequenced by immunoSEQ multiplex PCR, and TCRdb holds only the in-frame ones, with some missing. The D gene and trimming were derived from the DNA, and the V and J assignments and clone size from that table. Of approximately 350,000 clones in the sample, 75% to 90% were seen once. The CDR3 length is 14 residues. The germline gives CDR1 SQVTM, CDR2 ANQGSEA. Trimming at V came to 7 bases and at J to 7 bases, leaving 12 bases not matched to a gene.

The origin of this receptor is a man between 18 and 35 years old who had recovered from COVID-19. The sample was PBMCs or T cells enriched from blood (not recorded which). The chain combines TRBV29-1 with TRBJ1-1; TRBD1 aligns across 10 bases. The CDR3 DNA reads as TGCAGCGCGATACCGGGACAGGGGATTAGTGAAGCTTTCTTT. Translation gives CSAIPGQGISEAFF.